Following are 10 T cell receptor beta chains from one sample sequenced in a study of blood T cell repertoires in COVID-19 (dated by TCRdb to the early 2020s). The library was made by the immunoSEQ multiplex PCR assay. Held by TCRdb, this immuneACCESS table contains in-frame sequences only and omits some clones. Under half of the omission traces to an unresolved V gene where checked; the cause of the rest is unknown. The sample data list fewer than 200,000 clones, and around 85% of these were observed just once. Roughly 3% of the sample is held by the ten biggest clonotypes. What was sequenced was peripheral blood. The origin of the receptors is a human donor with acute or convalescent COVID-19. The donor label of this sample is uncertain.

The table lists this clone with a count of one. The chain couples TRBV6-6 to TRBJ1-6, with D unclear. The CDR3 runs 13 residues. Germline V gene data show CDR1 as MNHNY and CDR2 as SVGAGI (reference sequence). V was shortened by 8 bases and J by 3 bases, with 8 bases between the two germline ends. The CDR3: CASRTDYNSPLHF. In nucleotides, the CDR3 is TGTGCCAGCCGCACAGACTATAATTCACCCCTCCACTTT.

The CDR3: CASSLGRNTGELFF. For the CDR3, the DNA is TGTGCCAGCAGTCTAGGGAGGAACACCGGGGAGCTGTTTTTT. The V and J genes are TRBV11-3 and TRBJ2-2; D might be TRBD2 (5 bases). Germline V lookup: CDR1 SGHNT, CDR2 YENEEA. V lost 6 bases to trimming and J lost 1 base, with 9 bases between them. The CDR3 is 14 amino acids. The full variable domain, with the rest looked up from reference TRBV11-3 and TRBJ2-2, is EAGVVQSPRYKIIEKKQPVAFWCNPISGHNTLYWYLQNLGQGPELLIRYENEEAVDDSQLPKDRFSAERLKGVDSTLKIQPAELGDSAVYLCASSLGRNTGELFFGEGSRLTVL.

CDR3 sequence reads: CSVELSRARAYGYTF. The CDR3 region has the DNA TGCAGCGTTGAATTATCCCGGGCCAGGGCCTATGGCTACACCTTC. This chain uses TRBV29-1 with TRBJ1-2, with D perhaps matching TRBD1 (5 bases). The CDR3 covers 15 residues. Germline assignment: CDR1 SQVTM and CDR2 ANQGSEA. V lost 2 bases to trimming and J lost 4 bases, with 17 bases between them. The full variable domain, with the rest looked up from reference TRBV29-1 and TRBJ1-2, is SAVISQKPSRDICQRGTSLTIQCQVDSQVTMMFWYRQQPGQSLTLIATANQGSEATYESGFVIDKFPISRPNLTFSTLTVSNMSPEDSSIYLCSVELSRARAYGYTFGSGTRLTVV.

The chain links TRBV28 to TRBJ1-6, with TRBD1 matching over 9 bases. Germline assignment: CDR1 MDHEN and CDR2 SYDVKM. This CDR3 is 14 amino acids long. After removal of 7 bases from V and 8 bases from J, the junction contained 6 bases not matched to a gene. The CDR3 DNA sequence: TGTGCCAGCAACTCCGGGACAGGGCATTCACCCCTCCACTTT. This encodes CASNSGTGHSPLHF.

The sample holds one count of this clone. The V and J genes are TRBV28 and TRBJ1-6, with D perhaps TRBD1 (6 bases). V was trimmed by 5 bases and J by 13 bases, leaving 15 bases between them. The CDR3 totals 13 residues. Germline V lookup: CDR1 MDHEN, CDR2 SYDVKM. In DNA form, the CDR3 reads TGTGCCAGCAGTAATGGATTTCAGGGGCCCCTCCACTTT. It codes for CASSNGFQGPLHF. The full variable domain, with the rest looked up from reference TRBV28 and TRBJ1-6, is DVKVTQSSRYLVKRTGEKVFLECVQDMDHENMFWYRQDPGLGLRLIYFSYDVKMKEKGDIPEGYSVSREKKERFSLILESASTNQTSMYLCASSNGFQGPLHFGNGTRLTVT.

The CDR3 here is CASSPPSRTGELFF. In DNA form, the CDR3 reads TGTGCCAGCTCACCACCGAGCCGGACCGGGGAGCTGTTTTTT. The genes are TRBV18 and TRBJ2-2; no clear D. V was shortened by 0 bases and J by 5 bases, with 7 bases between the two germline ends. CDR1 is KGHSH and CDR2 is LQKENI in the germline V gene. The CDR3 loop spans 14 amino acids.

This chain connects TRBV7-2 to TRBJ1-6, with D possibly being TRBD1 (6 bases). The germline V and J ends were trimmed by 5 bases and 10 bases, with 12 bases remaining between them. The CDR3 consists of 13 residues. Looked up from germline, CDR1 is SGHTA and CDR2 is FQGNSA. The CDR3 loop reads CASSAQGGSPLHF. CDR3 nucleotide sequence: TGTGCCAGCAGCGCACAGGGTGGGTCACCCCTCCACTTT.

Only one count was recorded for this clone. CDR3 DNA sequence: TGTGCCAGCAGTTTAGTCTTGCAGTCCTACGAGCAGTACTTC. It specifies CASSLVLQSYEQYF. V is TRBV28 and J is TRBJ2-7; D uncertain. V was trimmed by 2 bases and J by 1 base, leaving 9 bases between them. The CDR3 spans 14 residues. Germline V CDR1 and CDR2: MDHEN, SYDVKM.

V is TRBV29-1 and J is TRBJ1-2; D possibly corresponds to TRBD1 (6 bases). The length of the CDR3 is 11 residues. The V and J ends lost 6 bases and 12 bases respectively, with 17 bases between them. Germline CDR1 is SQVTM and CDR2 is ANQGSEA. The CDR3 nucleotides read TGCAGCGTCGTTATGGGACATGTACACACCTTC. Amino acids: CSVVMGHVHTF.

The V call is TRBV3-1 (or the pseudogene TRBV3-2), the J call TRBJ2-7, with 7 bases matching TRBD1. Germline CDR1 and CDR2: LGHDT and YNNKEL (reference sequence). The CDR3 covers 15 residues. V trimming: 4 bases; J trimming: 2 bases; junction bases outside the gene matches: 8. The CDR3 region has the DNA TGTGCCAGCAGCCTACGACAGGGTGGTACCTACGAGCAGTACTTC. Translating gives CASSLRQGGTYEQYF.